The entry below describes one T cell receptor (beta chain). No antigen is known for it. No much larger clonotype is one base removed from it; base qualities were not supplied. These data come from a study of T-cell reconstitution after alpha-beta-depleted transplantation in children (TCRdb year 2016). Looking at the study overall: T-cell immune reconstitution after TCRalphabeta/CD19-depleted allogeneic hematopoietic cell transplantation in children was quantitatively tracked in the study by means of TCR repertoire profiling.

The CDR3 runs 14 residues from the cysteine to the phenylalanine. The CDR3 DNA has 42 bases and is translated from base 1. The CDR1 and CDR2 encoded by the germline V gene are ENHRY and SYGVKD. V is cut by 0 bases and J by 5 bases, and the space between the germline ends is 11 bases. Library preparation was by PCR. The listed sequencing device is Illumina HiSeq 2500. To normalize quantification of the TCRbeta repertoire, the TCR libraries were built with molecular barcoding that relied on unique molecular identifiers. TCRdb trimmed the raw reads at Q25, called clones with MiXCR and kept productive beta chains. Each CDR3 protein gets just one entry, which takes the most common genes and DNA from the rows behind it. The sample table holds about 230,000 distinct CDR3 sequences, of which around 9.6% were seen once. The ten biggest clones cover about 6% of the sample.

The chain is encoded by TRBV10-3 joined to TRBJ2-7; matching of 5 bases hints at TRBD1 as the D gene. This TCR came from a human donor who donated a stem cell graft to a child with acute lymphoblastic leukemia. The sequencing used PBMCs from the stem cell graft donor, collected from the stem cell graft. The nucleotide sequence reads TGTGCCATCAGTGAGTCAGGGGTTAGGAACGAGCAGTACTTC. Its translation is CAISESGVRNEQYF.